The clone carrying this T cell receptor (beta chain) came up once. The data were taken from a study of blood T cell repertoires in COVID-19. Study-wide context: There were acute and convalescent COVID-19 samples, and they came from the United States, Italy and Spain. The cDNA or gDNA used as material had been derived from T cells, B-cell-depleted T cells, or PBMCs.

In the original processing: Using reference gene primer amplification, nucleated cell counts were estimated. The data were produced by immunoSEQ multiplex PCR, yet TCRdb's version contains in-frame clones alone and is incomplete. The DNA was the basis for D and trimming; V, J and clone size are from that table. The sample lists 75,000 to 100,000 clones, roughly 86% occurring once. Germline loops: CDR1 MNHEY, CDR2 SMNVEV (reference sequence). The CDR3 contains 16 residues. This chain joins TRBV27 and TRBJ2-1, with D perhaps TRBD2 (7 bases). Sequencing was performed on peripheral blood. This receptor was obtained from a human donor in a cohort sampled during active COVID-19. In DNA, the CDR3 is TGTGAACTCCACGTAGGGGGAGGGCCCGCGGGCAATGAGCAGTTCTTC. Amino acids: CELHVGGGPAGNEQFF.